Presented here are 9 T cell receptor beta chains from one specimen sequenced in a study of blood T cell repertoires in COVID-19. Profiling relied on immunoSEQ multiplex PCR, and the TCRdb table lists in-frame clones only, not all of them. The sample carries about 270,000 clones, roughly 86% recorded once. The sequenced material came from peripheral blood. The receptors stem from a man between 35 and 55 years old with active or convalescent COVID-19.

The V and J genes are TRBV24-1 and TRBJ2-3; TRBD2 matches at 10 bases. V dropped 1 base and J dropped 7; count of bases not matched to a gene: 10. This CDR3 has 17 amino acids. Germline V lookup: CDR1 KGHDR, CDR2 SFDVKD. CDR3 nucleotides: TGTGCCACCAGTGATTTCAGAGCGGGAGGGAATCAAAATACGCAGTATTTT. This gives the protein CATSDFRAGGNQNTQYF.

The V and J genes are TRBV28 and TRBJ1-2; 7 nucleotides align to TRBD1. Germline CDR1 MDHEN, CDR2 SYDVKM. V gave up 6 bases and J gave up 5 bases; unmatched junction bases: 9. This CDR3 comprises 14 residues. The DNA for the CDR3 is TGTGCCAGCAGGAGATCAGGGGGGCTATATGGCTACACCTTC. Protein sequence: CASRRSGGLYGYTF.

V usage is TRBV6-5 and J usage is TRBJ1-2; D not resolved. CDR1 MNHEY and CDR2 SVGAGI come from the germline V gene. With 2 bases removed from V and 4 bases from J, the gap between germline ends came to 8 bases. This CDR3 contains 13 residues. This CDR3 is CASSYVGFYGYTF. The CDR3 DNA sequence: TGTGCCAGCAGTTACGTCGGTTTCTATGGCTACACCTTC.

The CDR3 sequence is CATSGTKPSPGELFF. DNA of the CDR3: TGTGCCACGTCCGGGACAAAACCCAGTCCCGGGGAGCTGTTTTTT. The chain has TRBV10-3 and TRBJ2-2; D is perhaps TRBD1 (6 bases). CDR3 length equals 15 residues. CDR1 ENHRY and CDR2 SYGVKD come from the germline V gene. V lost 10 bases and J 6 bases, leaving 21 bases between the germline ends.

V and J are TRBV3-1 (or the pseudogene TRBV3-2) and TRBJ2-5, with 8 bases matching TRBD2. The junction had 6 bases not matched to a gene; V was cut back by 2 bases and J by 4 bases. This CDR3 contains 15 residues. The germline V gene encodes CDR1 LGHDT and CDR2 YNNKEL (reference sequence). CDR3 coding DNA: TGTGCCAGCAGCCAACTGGGGACTAGAAGAGAGACCCAGTACTTC. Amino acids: CASSQLGTRRETQYF.

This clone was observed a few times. In DNA, the CDR3 is TGTGCCAGCAGTCCAGGGACTCAACCCGAGCAGTACTTC. It yields the protein CASSPGTQPEQYF. This sequence joins TRBV6-5 and TRBJ2-7; D is perhaps TRBD2 (6 bases). The CDR3 is made up of 13 amino acids. Per the germline V gene, CDR1 is MNHEY and CDR2 is SVGAGI. V was cut by 5 bases and J by 6 bases, with 14 bases left in between.

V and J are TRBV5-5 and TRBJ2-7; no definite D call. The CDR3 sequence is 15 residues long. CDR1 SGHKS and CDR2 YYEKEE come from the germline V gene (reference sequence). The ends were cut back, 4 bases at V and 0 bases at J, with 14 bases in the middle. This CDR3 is CASSLEPDSSYEQYF. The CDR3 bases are TGTGCCAGCAGCCTGGAACCCGATAGCTCCTACGAGCAGTACTTC.

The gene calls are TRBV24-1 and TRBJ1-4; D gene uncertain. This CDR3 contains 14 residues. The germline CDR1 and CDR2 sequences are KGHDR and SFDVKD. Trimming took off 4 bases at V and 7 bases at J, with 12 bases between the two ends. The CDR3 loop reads CATSDRRESEKLFF. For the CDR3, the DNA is TGTGCCACCAGTGACCGACGGGAGAGTGAAAAACTGTTTTTT.

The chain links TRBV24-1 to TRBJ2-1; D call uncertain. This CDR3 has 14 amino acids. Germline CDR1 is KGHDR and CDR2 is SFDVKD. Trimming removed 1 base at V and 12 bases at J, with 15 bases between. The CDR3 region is CATSDLQSGDRQFF. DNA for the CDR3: TGTGCCACCAGTGATTTACAGTCAGGTGACCGGCAGTTCTTC.